Shown below are 29 T cell receptor beta chains from a single sample sequenced in a study of blood T cell repertoires in COVID-19. The data were produced by immunoSEQ multiplex PCR, yet TCRdb's version contains in-frame clones alone and is incomplete. The sample records 35,000 to 55,000 clones, around nine tenths being singletons. The specimen sequenced was peripheral blood. The receptors here all came from a man aged 65-85 years with active COVID-19.

The V call is TRBV25-1, the J call TRBJ1-6; D is possibly TRBD1 (5 bases). The CDR3 sequence is 16 residues long. Trimming removed 4 bases at V and 5 bases at J, with 15 bases between. Germline V lookup: CDR1 MGHDK, CDR2 SYGVNS. The CDR3 region is CASSAERQINNSPLHF. The CDR3 region has the DNA TGTGCCAGCAGTGCAGAGAGACAGATAAATAATTCACCCCTCCACTTT.

The J gene is TRBJ2-1, the V gene TRBV4-1; the match to TRBD1 covers 7 bases. The junction had 9 bases not matched to a gene; V was cut back by 4 bases and J by 9 bases. CDR3 length equals 14 residues. Germline values: CDR1 MGHRA, CDR2 YSYEKL. For the CDR3, the DNA is TGCGCCAGCAGCCGGGTGACAGGGCGAACTGAGCAGTTCTTC. It codes for CASSRVTGRTEQFF.

The chain links TRBV7-9 to TRBJ2-1, with 7 bases fitting TRBD2. The germline CDR1 and CDR2 sequences are SEHNR and FQNEAQ (reference sequence). After removal of 5 bases from V and 6 bases from J, the junction contained 13 bases not matched to a gene. This CDR3 is 16 amino acids long. CDR3 DNA: TGTGCCAGCAGCCGGCCCGGGACTACTCCAATCAATGAGCAGTTCTTC. It encodes CASSRPGTTPINEQFF.

This clone occurred a few times. The rearrangement joins TRBV2 to TRBJ2-1, with D possibly matching TRBD1 (6 bases). Germline V gene lookup returns CDR1 SNHLY and CDR2 FYNNEI. The CDR3 contains 14 residues. Trimming cost V 6 bases and J 5 bases, with 14 bases left between them. The CDR3 loop is CASSGQLLNNEQFF. In DNA form, the CDR3 reads TGTGCCAGCAGCGGACAGCTCTTGAACAATGAGCAGTTCTTC.

The rearrangement links TRBV7-9 to TRBJ1-1, with TRBD1 identical over 9 bases. The CDR3 has 18 residues. V lost 2 bases, J lost 4 bases, and 14 bases stayed unmatched. Germline V lookup: CDR1 SEHNR, CDR2 FQNEAQ (reference sequence). The CDR3 DNA sequence: TGTGCCAGCAGCTTACTACGAGTTAGCGGACAGGGGACCACTGAAGCTTTCTTT. Protein product: CASSLLRVSGQGTTEAFF.

This clone was found once. This CDR3 reads CASSQPGQSNSPLHF. In nucleotides, the CDR3 is TGTGCCAGCAGCCAACCGGGACAGAGTAATTCACCCCTCCACTTT. The chain links TRBV28 to TRBJ1-6; 7 bases are a match to TRBD1. V gave up 6 bases and J gave up 6 bases; unmatched junction bases: 8. The CDR3 length is 15 residues. Germline lookup yields CDR1 MDHEN and CDR2 SYDVKM.

In this sample, this clone turned up once. The chain couples TRBV28 to TRBJ1-5, with D unclear. The CDR3 contains 14 residues. The V and J ends lost 6 bases and 0 bases respectively, with 9 bases between them. CDR1 is MDHEN and CDR2 is SYDVKM in the germline V gene. The CDR3 region is CASRSEYSNQPQHF. In nucleotides, the CDR3 is TGTGCCAGCAGATCCGAGTATAGCAATCAGCCCCAGCATTTT.

The genes are TRBV30 and TRBJ1-3; the D gene is possibly TRBD1 (6 bases). The germline gives CDR1 GTSNPN, CDR2 SVGIG (reference sequence). Trimming removed 1 base at V and 3 bases at J, with 13 bases between. The CDR3 is 15 amino acids. Here the CDR3 DNA reads TGTGCCTGGAGTGAGGACAGTACCCTTGGAAACACCATATATTTT. Translating it yields CAWSEDSTLGNTIYF. Using reference TRBV30 and TRBJ1-3 for the parts outside the CDR3, the full variable domain is SQTIHQWPATLVQPVGSPLSLECTVEGTSNPNLYWYRQAAGRGLQLLFYSVGIGQISSEVPQNLSASRPQDRQFILSSKKLLLSDSGFYLCAWSEDSTLGNTIYFGEGSWLTVV.

The chain uses TRBV7-2 and TRBJ2-7; 7 bases are shared with TRBD1. There are 15 residues in the CDR3. V lost 5 bases and J lost 2; bases outside the gene matches: 9. The germline CDR1 and CDR2 sequences are SGHTA and FQGNSA. In DNA form, the CDR3 reads TGTGCCAGCAGCAAAATGACAGGGCCGACCTACGAGCAGTACTTC. It specifies CASSKMTGPTYEQYF.

This chain links TRBV6-2 or TRBV6-3 with TRBJ1-2; D is possibly TRBD1 (5 bases). The V and J ends lost 0 bases and 4 bases respectively, with 24 bases between them. The CDR3 is 19 residues long. Germline values: CDR1 MNHEY, CDR2 SVGEGT. The CDR3 coding sequence is TGTGCCAGCAGTTACTCCCACTCGATATTTCGACAGCCCGCCTATGGCTACACCTTC. Residues: CASSYSHSIFRQPAYGYTF.

The chain joins TRBV25-1 to TRBJ1-4; TRBD1 matches at 9 bases. The CDR3 contains 14 residues. The J segment lost 10 bases and the V segment lost 5 bases, leaving 8 bases of the junction unmatched. CDR1 and CDR2 from the germline V gene are MGHDK and SYGVNS. The CDR3 nucleotides read TGTGCCAGCAGTCAGGGACAGGGAAGTAGAAAACTGTTTTTT. As protein: CASSQGQGSRKLFF.

The V gene is TRBV6-2 or TRBV6-3, the J gene TRBJ2-7; D is unclear. Germline assignment: CDR1 MNHEY and CDR2 SVGEGT. There are 15 residues in the CDR3. Trimming stripped 0 bases from V and 3 bases from J, with 12 bases between. DNA of the CDR3: TGTGCCAGCAGTTACTCGAGTAGCTTAAGCTACGAGCAGTACTTC. Its protein product is CASSYSSSLSYEQYF.

Remarks on this clone: Germline and junction disagree at one end, which may indicate a read error. The chain employs TRBV7-2 and TRBJ2-6; 9 bases align to TRBD2. This CDR3 has 18 residues. From germline, CDR1 is SGHTA and CDR2 FQGNSA. The CDR3 sequence: CASSLATKRGAGANVLTF. DNA for the CDR3: TGTGCCAGCAGTTTAGCGACCAAGCGGGGGGCAGGGGCCAACGTCCTGACTTTC. The variable domain in full, with the rest retrieved from reference TRBV7-2 and TRBJ2-6, is GAGVSQSPSNKVTEKGKDVELRCDPISGHTALYWYRQSLGQGLEFLIYFQGNSAPDKSGLPSDRFSAERTGGSVSTLTIQRTQQEDSAVYLCASSLATKRGAGANVLTFGAGSRLTVL.

The chain is built from TRBV18 and TRBJ1-6; TRBD1 matches 7 bases. The CDR3 has 14 residues. The V and J ends lost 6 bases and 7 bases, in that order; junction bases with no gene match: 6. Germline lookup yields CDR1 KGHSH and CDR2 LQKENI. CDR3 DNA sequence: TGTGCCAGCTCTCGACAGGGTGAAAATTCACCCCTCCACTTT. Amino acid sequence: CASSRQGENSPLHF.

V usage is TRBV2 and J usage is TRBJ2-1; the D is unclear. V was trimmed by 6 bases and J by 7 bases, leaving 13 bases between them. The CDR3 contains 13 residues. Germline lookup yields CDR1 SNHLY and CDR2 FYNNEI. CDR3 amino acids: CASRVGSFNEQFF. CDR3 nucleotide sequence: TGTGCCAGCAGGGTGGGCAGTTTTAATGAGCAGTTCTTC.

This clone was found once. The chain employs TRBV29-1 and TRBJ1-4, with 7 positions matching TRBD1. J was trimmed by 8 bases and V by 5 bases; bases with no gene match: 8. The CDR3 has 13 amino acids. From germline, CDR1 is SQVTM and CDR2 ANQGSEA. The CDR3 loop reads CSVSRDSGEKLFF. Written as DNA, the CDR3 is TGCAGCGTTAGTCGGGACAGTGGCGAAAAACTGTTTTTT.

The chain carries TRBV9 and TRBJ2-3; D is undetermined. V was cut by 0 bases and J by 0 bases, with 5 bases left in between. Germline CDR1 reads SGDLS; CDR2 reads YYNGEE. The CDR3 contains 14 residues. CDR3 loop: CASSVGHSTDTQYF. CDR3 bases: TGTGCCAGCAGCGTAGGGCACAGCACAGATACGCAGTATTTT.

The J gene is TRBJ1-1, the V gene TRBV21-1; no check of the table's D call, TRBD1, against the DNA was made. TRBV21-1 counts as a pseudogene. This CDR3 spans 16 amino acids. The DNA for the CDR3 is TGTGCCAGCAGCAAAGCGGGGCCACAGTCGTATACTGAAGCTTTCTTT. It is translated as CASSKAGPQSYTEAFF.

The V gene is TRBV2, the J gene TRBJ2-7, with D possibly TRBD2 on 6 matching bases. CDR1 is SNHLY and CDR2 is FYNNEI in the germline V gene. The CDR3 length is 12 residues. V lost 6 bases and J 7 bases, leaving 13 bases between the germline ends. The DNA of the CDR3 is TGTGCCAGCAGGTCCGGGAGTGAAGAGCAGTACTTC. Its translation is CASRSGSEEQYF.

This clone was observed a single time. The gene calls are TRBV18 and TRBJ2-7; D possibly corresponds to TRBD1 (6 bases). Germline lookup yields CDR1 KGHSH and CDR2 LQKENI. Trimming shortened V by 4 bases and J by 4 bases, and 20 bases separated the two germline ends. The CDR3 is 16 residues long. Written as DNA, the CDR3 is TGTGCCAGCTCACGCCCTCTAGGAACCACAGGGTACGAGCAGTACTTC. This codes for CASSRPLGTTGYEQYF.

This chain uses TRBV6-5 with TRBJ1-3; D remains ambiguous. Trimming removed 6 bases from V and 0 bases from J, with 12 bases in between. The CDR3 loop spans 15 amino acids. Germline V lookup: CDR1 MNHEY, CDR2 SVGAGI. The CDR3 DNA reads TGTGCCAGCAGCCCCGGCGGGAGCTCTGGAAACACCATATATTTT. This codes for CASSPGGSSGNTIYF.

This clone showed up just once. The CDR3 region is CASSTVSVIESYRSIQYF. The CDR3 nucleotides read TGTGCCAGCAGCACGGTTAGCGTAATAGAGAGCTATCGATCGATTCAGTACTTC. The chain carries TRBV6-2 or TRBV6-3 and TRBJ2-4; TRBD2 is a possible D gene (5 bases). The CDR3 covers 18 residues. Germline lookup yields CDR1 MNHEY and CDR2 SVGEGT. Trimming took 6 bases from V and 10 from J, leaving 31 bases between them.

This chain connects TRBV28 to TRBJ1-6; D is uncertain. V was clipped by 3 bases and J by 5 bases, with 2 bases between them. The CDR3 spans 12 residues. Germline V CDR1 and CDR2: MDHEN, SYDVKM. As DNA, the CDR3 is TGTGCCAGCAGTTTTAATAATTCACCCCTCCACTTT. Translation gives CASSFNNSPLHF. The full variable domain, with the rest looked up from reference TRBV28 and TRBJ1-6, is DVKVTQSSRYLVKRTGEKVFLECVQDMDHENMFWYRQDPGLGLRLIYFSYDVKMKEKGDIPEGYSVSREKKERFSLILESASTNQTSMYLCASSFNNSPLHFGNGTRLTVT.

J is TRBJ2-4 and V is TRBV19, with 10 bases identical to TRBD1. Germline assignment: CDR1 LNHDA and CDR2 SQIVND (reference sequence). The CDR3 runs 14 residues. The V and J ends lost 5 bases and 6 bases, in that order; junction bases with no gene match: 4. The CDR3 DNA reads as TGTGCCAGTAGTGACAGGGGGCGCCTAAACATTCAGTACTTC. Residues: CASSDRGRLNIQYF.

This clone was seen a single time. V and J are TRBV18 and TRBJ1-4, with TRBD1 as a possible D gene (5 bases). Germline CDR1 reads KGHSH; CDR2 reads LQKENI. The CDR3 spans 17 residues. Trimming took 2 bases from V and 3 from J, leaving 16 bases between them. CDR3 protein: CASSPWGGLTANEKLFF. The CDR3 nucleotides are TGTGCCAGCTCACCATGGGGGGGACTGACAGCTAATGAAAAACTGTTTTTT.

This clone was recorded only once. The CDR3 here is CASRHTSGGSYEQYF. The CDR3 DNA reads as TGTGCCAGCAGGCATACTAGCGGGGGGTCCTACGAGCAGTACTTC. V gene TRBV28 combines with J gene TRBJ2-7, with TRBD2 matching 12 bases. J lost 1 base, V lost 6 bases, and 4 bases had no gene match. The V gene's germline CDR1 is MDHEN and CDR2 SYDVKM. The CDR3 has 15 residues.

The chain couples TRBV7-2 to TRBJ2-7; 12 nucleotides line up with TRBD2. The J segment lost 2 bases and the V segment lost 4 bases, leaving 3 bases of the junction unmatched. The CDR3 spans 15 residues. Germline CDR1 and CDR2: SGHTA and FQGNSA. The CDR3 loop is CASSSRLAGAYEQYF. The CDR3, as DNA: TGTGCCAGCAGCTCCCGACTAGCGGGAGCCTACGAGCAGTACTTC.

V is TRBV11-2 and J is TRBJ2-1; TRBD2 matches 14 bases. The germline gives CDR1 SGHAT, CDR2 FQNNGV. The CDR3 sequence is 16 residues long. After removal of 5 bases from V and 10 bases from J, the junction contained 10 bases not matched to a gene. This CDR3 reads CASSPPGLAGAVEQFF. The CDR3 region has the DNA TGTGCCAGCAGCCCACCGGGACTAGCGGGAGCCGTCGAGCAGTTCTTC.

The chain carries TRBV2 and TRBJ2-7, with TRBD2 as a possible D gene (7 bases). Looked up from germline, CDR1 is SNHLY and CDR2 is FYNNEI. V lost 4 bases and J lost 2, with 12 bases in between. This CDR3 comprises 14 residues. The CDR3 DNA follows: TGTGCCAGCAGTGTTGAGGGGGGGCCCTACGAGCAGTACTTC. As protein: CASSVEGGPYEQYF.